This section outlines one T cell receptor beta chain sequence together with its context. CDR3 size: 14 residues. This record comes from a study of blood T cell repertoires in COVID-19. Original processing notes: For nucleated cells, counts were estimated from reference gene primer amplification. The protocol was immunoSEQ multiplex PCR, while the TCRdb copy is restricted to in-frame clones and leaves out a portion. That table supplies the V and J calls and clone size; D and trimming were determined from the DNA. The repertoire holds roughly 190,000 clones, with roughly four fifths as singletons. Sample: peripheral blood. This TCR derives from a woman between 35 and 50 years old with acute or convalescent COVID-19. The chain joins TRBV7-5 to TRBJ2-1; TRBD2 was called by the table and not checked on the DNA. TRBV7-5 is labeled a pseudogene. CDR3 sequence (DNA): TGTGCCAGAAGTCTCCCGGGGGGTTACAATGAGCAGTTCTTC. The encoded protein is CARSLPGGYNEQFF.